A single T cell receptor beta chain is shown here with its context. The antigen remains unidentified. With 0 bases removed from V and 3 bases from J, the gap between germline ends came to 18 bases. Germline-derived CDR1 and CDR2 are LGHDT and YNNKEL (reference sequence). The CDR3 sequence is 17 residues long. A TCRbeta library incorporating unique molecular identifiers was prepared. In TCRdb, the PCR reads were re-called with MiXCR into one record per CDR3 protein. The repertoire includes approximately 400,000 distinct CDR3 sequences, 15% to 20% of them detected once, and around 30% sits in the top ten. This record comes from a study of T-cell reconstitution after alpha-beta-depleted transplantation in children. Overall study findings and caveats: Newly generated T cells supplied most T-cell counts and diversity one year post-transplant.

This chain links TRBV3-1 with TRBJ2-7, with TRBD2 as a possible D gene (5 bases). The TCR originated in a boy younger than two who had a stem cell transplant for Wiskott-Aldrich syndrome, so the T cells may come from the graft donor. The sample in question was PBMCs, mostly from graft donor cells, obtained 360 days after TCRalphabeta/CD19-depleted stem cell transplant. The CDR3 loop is CASSQEYWRPNFYEQYF. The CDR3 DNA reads TGTGCCAGCAGCCAAGAGTACTGGAGGCCCAACTTCTACGAGCAGTACTTC.